The 32 T cell receptor beta chains given below trace back to one sample, sequenced in a study of early T cells in non-severe SARS-CoV-2 infection. TCRdb reprocessed the 5' RACE reads via MiXCR and lists one record per CDR3 protein. The table lists roughly 63,000 distinct CDR3 sequences, 10% to 15% of them singletons. Sequenced input: whole blood. All receptors come from an adult who was a healthcare worker with PCR-confirmed SARS-CoV-2 infection or an uninfected control (not recorded which).

In its sample, this clonotype was seen a few times. The chain carries TRBV5-1 and TRBJ1-5, with a tentative D call TRBD1 (6 bases). This CDR3 region has 15 residues. Germline CDR1 SGHRS, CDR2 YFSETQ. V was cut by 1 base and J by 6 bases, with 14 bases left in between. CDR3 residues: CASSLQGMSGQPQHF. For the CDR3, the DNA is TGCGCCAGCAGCTTGCAGGGGATGTCAGGTCAGCCCCAGCATTTT.

Concerning this clonotype: Being one base from a much bigger clone, this may be a read error. CDR3 sequence reads: CASSEELFGYTF. For the CDR3, the DNA is TGTGCCAGCAGTGAAGAATTATTTGGCTACACCTTC. This sequence joins TRBV6-1 and TRBJ1-2; D call uncertain. Trimming pared 1 base from V and 7 bases from J, leaving 7 bases between. The CDR3 has 12 residues. CDR1 and CDR2 (germline): MNHNS, SASEGT.

This clonotype came up a few times. This rearrangement joins TRBV9 to TRBJ2-1; D gene unclear. Germline CDR1 SGDLS, CDR2 YYNGEE. Trimming took off 0 bases at V and 1 base at J, with 14 bases between the two ends. This CDR3 spans 17 amino acids. CDR3 sequence: CASSVAYLTVSYNEQFF. CDR3 DNA sequence: TGTGCCAGCAGCGTAGCATATCTAACGGTTTCCTACAATGAGCAGTTCTTC.

The CDR3 sequence is CATTGGGRDTEAFF. Written as DNA, the CDR3 is TGTGCCACCACAGGGGGCGGGAGGGACACTGAAGCTTTCTTT. The rearrangement links TRBV10-3 to TRBJ1-1, with 9 nucleotides matching TRBD1. The length of the CDR3 is 14 residues. V lost 10 bases to trimming and J lost 3 bases; unmatched junction nucleotides: 9. CDR1 is ENHRY and CDR2 is SYGVKD in the germline V gene.

J is TRBJ2-1 and V is TRBV25-1; D remains ambiguous. The V end was cut by 4 bases, the J end by 4 bases, with 11 bases between. Germline CDR1 is MGHDK and CDR2 is SYGVNS. The CDR3 totals 14 residues. The CDR3 spells CASSGMVAYNEQFF. The CDR3 DNA reads as TGTGCCAGCAGTGGTATGGTAGCTTACAATGAGCAGTTCTTC.

This clonotype was recorded at least ten times. The J gene is TRBJ2-7, the V gene TRBV4-1; D is ambiguous. Per the germline V gene, CDR1 is MGHRA and CDR2 is YSYEKL. Trimming stripped 0 bases from V and 2 bases from J, with 8 bases between. The CDR3 extends over 14 amino acids. The DNA for the CDR3 is TGCGCCAGCAGCCAAGATGGAGCCCCCTACGAGCAGTACTTC. Translating it yields CASSQDGAPYEQYF.

This clonotype was picked up many times. This rearrangement joins TRBV12-3 or TRBV12-4 to TRBJ1-5, with D perhaps TRBD1 (6 bases). The CDR3 is made up of 16 amino acids. With 3 bases removed from V and 4 bases from J, the gap between germline ends came to 16 bases. The CDR3 here is CASSLWGAWENQPQHF. The DNA of the CDR3 is TGTGCCAGCAGTTTGTGGGGGGCTTGGGAAAATCAGCCCCAGCATTTT.

This clonotype was picked up a small number of times. The germline gene is not matched at one end of the junction; a read error may be the cause. The rearrangement uses TRBV6-6 and TRBJ1-3; D call uncertain. There are 12 residues in the CDR3. The germline gives CDR1 MNHNY, CDR2 SVGAGI (reference sequence). CDR3 nucleotide sequence: TGTGCCAGCAGCTACTCTGGAAACACCATATATTTT. Translation gives CASSYSGNTIYF.

This sequence joins TRBV9 and TRBJ1-3; TRBD1 matches 7 bases. With V trimmed by 4 bases and J by 9 bases, 7 bases remained unmatched. The germline CDR1 and CDR2 sequences are SGDLS and YYNGEE. The CDR3 has 13 residues. CDR3 nucleotide sequence: TGTGCCAGCAGCTCAAGGGGGCCTGGCACCATATATTTT. This encodes CASSSRGPGTIYF.

There are many counts of this clonotype. The rearrangement uses TRBV7-6 and TRBJ1-6; TRBD1 might be the D (6 bases). V gave up 3 bases and J gave up 7 bases, with 10 bases separating them. This CDR3 is 14 amino acids long. Germline V CDR1 and CDR2: SGHVS, FNYEAQ. CDR3 sequence reads: CASSLGGINSPLHF. The DNA for the CDR3 is TGTGCCAGCAGCTTGGGGGGCATCAATTCACCCCTCCACTTT.

This clonotype was observed at least ten times. This rearrangement joins TRBV7-7 to TRBJ2-5; D is unclear. The V end was cut by 3 bases, the J end by 0 bases, with 5 bases between. The CDR3 extends over 13 amino acids. The V gene's germline CDR1 is SSHAT and CDR2 FNYEAQ (reference sequence). For the CDR3, the DNA is TGTGCCAGCAGCTTCGGGTACCAAGAGACCCAGTACTTC. Amino acid sequence: CASSFGYQETQYF.

The sample holds many counts of this clonotype. J is TRBJ2-3 and V is TRBV12-5, with TRBD1 matching over 10 bases. Per germline, CDR1 LGHNT and CDR2 FRNRAP. The ends lost 5 bases at V and 4 bases at J; junction bases unmatched: 3. This CDR3 is 14 amino acids long. CDR3 in amino acids: CASGPGQGADTQYF. As DNA, the CDR3 is TGTGCTAGTGGTCCCGGACAGGGGGCAGATACGCAGTATTTT.

V is TRBV12-3 or TRBV12-4 and J is TRBJ1-3; no firm D call. The V end was cut by 5 bases, the J end by 2 bases, with 7 bases between. This CDR3 region has 13 residues. The CDR3 reads CASSNPPGNTIYF. DNA for the CDR3: TGTGCCAGCAGTAATCCTCCTGGAAACACCATATATTTT.

This clonotype was seen many times. The chain links TRBV9 to TRBJ2-3; 9 nucleotides line up with TRBD1. Trimming at V came to 6 bases and at J to 3 bases, leaving 5 bases not matched to a gene. CDR1 is SGDLS, CDR2 YYNGEE, per germline. The CDR3 has 14 amino acids. CDR3 residues: CASTTGGPTDTQYF. CDR3 sequence (DNA): TGTGCCAGCACCACAGGGGGCCCTACAGATACGCAGTATTTT.

The rearrangement uses TRBV11-2 and TRBJ2-6; no reliable D call. V was cut by 6 bases and J by 0 bases, with 9 bases left in between. Germline V CDR1 and CDR2: SGHAT, FQNNGV. The CDR3 runs 15 residues. The CDR3 nucleotides are TGTGCCAGCAGTATAGGTGTCTCTGGGGCCAACGTCCTGACTTTC. Encoded protein: CASSIGVSGANVLTF.

In its sample, this clonotype was seen many times. The chain links TRBV7-9 to TRBJ2-7; TRBD1 matches 7 bases. CDR3 size: 16 residues. V lost 4 bases and J lost 0; bases outside the gene matches: 9. Germline-derived CDR1 and CDR2 are SEHNR and FQNEAQ (reference sequence). The CDR3 nucleotides read TGTGCCAGCAGCTCCGGTACCGGGACAGACTCCTACGAGCAGTACTTC. This codes for CASSSGTGTDSYEQYF.

This clonotype was counted at least ten times. The rearrangement links TRBV12-3 or TRBV12-4 to TRBJ1-1, with 8 bases fitting TRBD1. This CDR3 is 14 amino acids long. V dropped 4 bases and J dropped 4; count of bases not matched to a gene: 5. The CDR3 coding sequence is TGTGCCAGCAGTTCGACAGGGGAGATCACTGAAGCTTTCTTT. As protein: CASSSTGEITEAFF.

The chain is built from TRBV5-1 and TRBJ2-1; unclear D gene. This CDR3 is built from 12 residues. The germline V gene has CDR1 SGHRS and CDR2 YFSETQ. Trimming removed 4 bases at V and 7 bases at J, with 9 bases between. CDR3 region: CASSTQGNEQFF. In DNA form, the CDR3 reads TGCGCCAGCAGCACCCAAGGTAATGAGCAGTTCTTC.

The sample holds many counts of this clonotype. The chain couples TRBV7-9 to TRBJ1-2; D unresolved. This CDR3 has 12 residues. Per the germline V gene, CDR1 is SEHNR and CDR2 is FQNEAQ (reference sequence). Trimming shortened V by 1 base and J by 7 bases, and 7 bases separated the two germline ends. CDR3 nucleotide sequence: TGTGCCAGCAGCTTAGGGGAGGGTGGCTACACCTTC. It encodes CASSLGEGGYTF.

This clonotype was seen a few times. This rearrangement joins TRBV7-2 to TRBJ1-5; D not certain. This CDR3 is 12 amino acids long. Germline assignment: CDR1 SGHTA and CDR2 FQGNSA. V was cut by 5 bases and J by 5 bases, with 7 bases left in between. This CDR3 is CASSQWDQPQHF. In nucleotides, the CDR3 is TGTGCCAGCAGCCAGTGGGATCAGCCCCAGCATTTT. Full variable domain (outside the CDR3, taken from reference TRBV7-2 and TRBJ1-5): GAGVSQSPSNKVTEKGKDVELRCDPISGHTALYWYRQSLGQGLEFLIYFQGNSAPDKSGLPSDRFSAERTGGSVSTLTIQRTQQEDSAVYLCASSQWDQPQHFGDGTRLSIL.

This chain joins TRBV7-2 and TRBJ1-5; D might be TRBD1 (5 bases). With 5 bases removed from V and 1 base from J, the gap between germline ends came to 12 bases. The length of the CDR3 is 15 residues. Germline CDR1 SGHTA, CDR2 FQGNSA. CDR3: CASSLNRQSNQPQHF. The CDR3 DNA reads as TGTGCCAGCAGCCTAAACCGACAGAGCAATCAGCCCCAGCATTTT.

The chain carries TRBV2 and TRBJ1-6; D is unresolved. The ends were cut back, 2 bases at V and 9 bases at J, with 14 bases in the middle. This CDR3 region has 15 residues. The germline CDR1 and CDR2 sequences are SNHLY and FYNNEI. Here the CDR3 DNA reads TGTGCCAGCAGTGAACGGCAGGACCTTATTTCACCCCTCCACTTT. As protein: CASSERQDLISPLHF.

To note about this clonotype: This may be a read error, as it is one base from a much larger clone. The chain carries TRBV11-2 and TRBJ2-7, with 9 bases lining up with TRBD1. This CDR3 region has 15 residues. V lost 5 bases and J lost 2; bases outside the gene matches: 7. Looked up from germline, CDR1 is SGHAT and CDR2 is FQNNGV. CDR3 nucleotides: TGTGCCAGCAGCATCCACAGGGGGCGTGCCTACGAGCAGTACTTC. Amino acids: CASSIHRGRAYEQYF.

This clonotype came up a few times. J is TRBJ2-1 and V is TRBV12-5; D ambiguous. This CDR3 contains 11 residues. Germline lookup yields CDR1 LGHNT and CDR2 FRNRAP. V gave up 6 bases and J gave up 5 bases, with 5 bases separating them. CDR3 nucleotides: TGTGCTAGTGGCCTCGACAATGAGCAGTTCTTC. Its protein is CASGLDNEQFF.

There are many counts of this clonotype. The rearrangement uses TRBV20-1 and TRBJ2-3; 9 positions agree with TRBD1. This CDR3 has 14 residues. Per the germline V gene, CDR1 is DFQATT and CDR2 is SNEGSKA (reference sequence). Trimming cost V 0 bases and J 9 bases; bases outside gene matches: 7. The CDR3 nucleotides are TGCAGTGCTAGAGATGGAAGAGGACAGGGGACGCAGTATTTT. Its protein product is CSARDGRGQGTQYF.

This clonotype has ten or more counts. The chain carries TRBV5-1 and TRBJ2-1, with D maybe TRBD1 (5 bases). Germline V gene sequence: CDR1 SGHRS, CDR2 YFSETQ. The CDR3 runs 16 residues. Trimming shortened V by 1 base and J by 5 bases, and 16 bases separated the two germline ends. The CDR3: CASSLSRIDRNNEQFF. Written as DNA, the CDR3 is TGCGCCAGCAGCTTGAGCCGCATCGACAGAAACAATGAGCAGTTCTTC.

This clonotype was counted ten times or more. The chain couples TRBV6-5 to TRBJ1-2; TRBD1 agrees at 8 bases. The CDR3 extends over 13 amino acids. J lost 6 bases, V lost 10 bases, and 10 bases had no gene match. Per germline, CDR1 MNHEY and CDR2 SVGAGI. The CDR3 loop reads CATTRRGLDGYTF. The CDR3 DNA reads as TGTGCCACCACTCGCAGGGGGCTCGATGGCTACACCTTC.

This clonotype was detected ten times or more. This rearrangement joins TRBV29-1 to TRBJ1-1; D is perhaps TRBD1 (5 bases). CDR1 is SQVTM and CDR2 is ANQGSEA in the germline V gene. The CDR3 is 11 amino acids. Between the trimmed V and J ends, which lost 4 bases and 7 bases, there was a span of 10 bases. CDR3 coding DNA: TGCAGCGTTGGGGACGGGTATGAAGCTTTCTTT. Translating gives CSVGDGYEAFF.

This clonotype was counted between two and nine times. The rearrangement links TRBV5-1 to TRBJ2-1; no clear D. V was cut by 1 base and J by 4 bases, with 6 bases left in between. The germline gives CDR1 SGHRS, CDR2 YFSETQ. There are 13 residues in the CDR3. This CDR3 reads CASSLKTYNEQFF. As DNA, the CDR3 is TGCGCCAGCAGCTTGAAAACATACAATGAGCAGTTCTTC.

Ten or more counts support this clonotype. The gene calls are TRBV5-1 and TRBJ2-7; 8 positions match TRBD1. This CDR3 is built from 14 residues. Germline CDR1 is SGHRS and CDR2 is YFSETQ. Trimming at V came to 4 bases and at J to 6 bases, leaving 9 bases not matched to a gene. The CDR3: CASSVTGQGLEQYF. As DNA, the CDR3 is TGCGCCAGCAGCGTAACCGGACAGGGCCTCGAGCAGTACTTC.

This clonotype was detected ten times or more. This chain links TRBV27 with TRBJ2-7, with TRBD1 matching 7 bases. With 3 bases clipped from V and 5 bases from J, the junction kept 4 bases outside the gene matches. Germline V CDR1 and CDR2: MNHEY, SMNVEV (reference sequence). This CDR3 comprises 13 residues. This chain's CDR3 is CASSFSTGNEQYF. Written as DNA, the CDR3 is TGTGCCAGCAGTTTCTCGACAGGGAACGAGCAGTACTTC.

This clonotype was picked up a small number of times. CDR3 protein: CASSQHAGGNGYTF. For the CDR3, the DNA is TGTGCCAGCAGCCAACACGCGGGGGGAAATGGCTACACCTTC. The chain couples TRBV3-1 to TRBJ1-2; a possible D gene is TRBD1 (5 bases). The V end was cut by 2 bases, the J end by 6 bases, with 13 bases between. The germline gives CDR1 LGHDT, CDR2 YNNKEL (reference sequence). This CDR3 region has 14 residues.